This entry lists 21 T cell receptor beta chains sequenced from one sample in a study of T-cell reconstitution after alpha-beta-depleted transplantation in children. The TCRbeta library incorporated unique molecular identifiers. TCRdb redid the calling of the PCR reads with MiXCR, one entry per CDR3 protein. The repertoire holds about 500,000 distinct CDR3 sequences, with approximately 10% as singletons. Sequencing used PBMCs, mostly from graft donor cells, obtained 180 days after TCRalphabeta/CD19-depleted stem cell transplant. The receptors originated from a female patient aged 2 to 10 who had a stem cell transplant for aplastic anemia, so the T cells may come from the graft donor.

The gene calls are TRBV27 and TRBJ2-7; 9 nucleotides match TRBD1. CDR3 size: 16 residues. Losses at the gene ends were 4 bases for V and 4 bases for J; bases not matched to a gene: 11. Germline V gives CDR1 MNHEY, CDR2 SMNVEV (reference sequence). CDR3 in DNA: TGTGCCAGCAGTTCCCTCAAGACAGGGGGGCTTTACGAGCAGTACGTC. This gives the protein CASSSLKTGGLYEQYV.

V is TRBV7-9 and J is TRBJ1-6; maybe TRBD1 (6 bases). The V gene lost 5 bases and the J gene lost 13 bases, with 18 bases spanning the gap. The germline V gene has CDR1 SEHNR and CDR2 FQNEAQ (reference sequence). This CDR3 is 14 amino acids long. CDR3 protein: CASSVGTNRTPLHF. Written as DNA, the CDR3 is TGTGCCAGCAGCGTAGGGACAAACCGAACGCCCCTCCACTTT.

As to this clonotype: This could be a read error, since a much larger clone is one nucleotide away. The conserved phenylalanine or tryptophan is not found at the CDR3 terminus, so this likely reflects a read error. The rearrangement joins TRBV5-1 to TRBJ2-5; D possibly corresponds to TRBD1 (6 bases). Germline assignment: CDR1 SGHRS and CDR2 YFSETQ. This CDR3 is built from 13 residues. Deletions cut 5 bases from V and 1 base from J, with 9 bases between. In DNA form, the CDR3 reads TGCGCCAGCAGAAAGGACAGCCAAGAGACCCAGTACTTG. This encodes CASRKDSQETQYL.

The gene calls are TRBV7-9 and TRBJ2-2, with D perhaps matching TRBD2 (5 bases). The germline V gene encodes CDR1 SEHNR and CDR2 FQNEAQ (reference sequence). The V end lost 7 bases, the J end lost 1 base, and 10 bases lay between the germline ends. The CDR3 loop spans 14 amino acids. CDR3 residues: CASTADWNTGELFF. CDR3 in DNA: TGTGCCAGCACCGCGGACTGGAACACCGGGGAGCTGTTTTTT.

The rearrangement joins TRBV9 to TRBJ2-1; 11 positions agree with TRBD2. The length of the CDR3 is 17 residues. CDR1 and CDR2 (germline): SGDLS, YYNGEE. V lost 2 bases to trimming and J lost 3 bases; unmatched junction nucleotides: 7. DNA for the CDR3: TGTGCCAGCAGCGTGCAGGCGGGGACTAGCGGCTACAATGAGCAGTTCTTC. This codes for CASSVQAGTSGYNEQFF.

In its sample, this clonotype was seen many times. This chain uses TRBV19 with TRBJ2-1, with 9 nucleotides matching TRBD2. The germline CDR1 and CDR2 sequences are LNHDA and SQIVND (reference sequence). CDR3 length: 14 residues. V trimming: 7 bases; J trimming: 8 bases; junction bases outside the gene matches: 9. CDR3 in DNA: TGTGCCAGTAAATTGGCTAGCGGGAACTATGAGCAGTTCTTC. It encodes CASKLASGNYEQFF.

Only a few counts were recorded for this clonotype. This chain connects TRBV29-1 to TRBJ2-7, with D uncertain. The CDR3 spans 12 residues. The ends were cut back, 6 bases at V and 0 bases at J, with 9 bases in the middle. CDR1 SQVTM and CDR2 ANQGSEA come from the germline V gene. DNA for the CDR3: TGCAGCGTATCTATTAGCTCCTACGAGCAGTACTTC. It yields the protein CSVSISSYEQYF.

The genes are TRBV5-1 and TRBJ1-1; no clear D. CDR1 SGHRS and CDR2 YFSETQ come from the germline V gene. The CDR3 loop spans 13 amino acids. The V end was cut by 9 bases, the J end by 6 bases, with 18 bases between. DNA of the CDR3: TGCGCCACTACGGCCCCCCCCAGCGCTGAAGCTTTCTTT. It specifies CATTAPPSAEAFF.

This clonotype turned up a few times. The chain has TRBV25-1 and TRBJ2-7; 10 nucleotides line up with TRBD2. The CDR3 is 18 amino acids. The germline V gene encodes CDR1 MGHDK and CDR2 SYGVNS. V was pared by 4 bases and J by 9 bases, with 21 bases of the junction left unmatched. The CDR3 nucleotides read TGTGCCAGCAGTGGAATAGATGGAGGACTAGCGGCAGCACAGCGGCAGTACTTC. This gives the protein CASSGIDGGLAAAQRQYF.

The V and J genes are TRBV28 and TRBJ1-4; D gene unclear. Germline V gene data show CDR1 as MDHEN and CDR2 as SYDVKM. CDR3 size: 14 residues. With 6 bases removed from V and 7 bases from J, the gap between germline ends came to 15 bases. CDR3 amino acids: CASRPRAKGEKLFF. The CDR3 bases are TGTGCCAGCAGGCCCCGGGCCAAGGGTGAAAAACTGTTTTTT.

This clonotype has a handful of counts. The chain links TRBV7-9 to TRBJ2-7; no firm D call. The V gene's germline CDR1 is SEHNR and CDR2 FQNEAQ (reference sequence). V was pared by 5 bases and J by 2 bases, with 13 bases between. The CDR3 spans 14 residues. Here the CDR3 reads CASSPPRLAYEQYF. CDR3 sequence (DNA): TGTGCCAGCAGCCCCCCCCGGCTGGCCTACGAGCAGTACTTC.

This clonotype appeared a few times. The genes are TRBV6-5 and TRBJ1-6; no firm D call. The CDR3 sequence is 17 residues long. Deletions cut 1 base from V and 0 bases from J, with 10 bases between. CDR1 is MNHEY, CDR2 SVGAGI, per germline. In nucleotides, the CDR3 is TGTGCCAGCAGTTACTTATCCCCAAGCTCCTATAATTCACCCCTCCACTTT. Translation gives CASSYLSPSSYNSPLHF.

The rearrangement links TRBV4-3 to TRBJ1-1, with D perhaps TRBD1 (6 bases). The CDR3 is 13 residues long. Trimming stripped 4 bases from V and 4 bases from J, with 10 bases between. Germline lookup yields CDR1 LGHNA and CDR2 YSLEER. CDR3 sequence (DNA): TGCGCCAGCAGCCCTACAGGGTCCACTGAAGCTTTCTTT. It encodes CASSPTGSTEAFF.

The CDR3, as DNA: TGCGCCAGCAGCCAAGACGTGACTGCGTACAATGAGCAGTTCTTC. Translated: CASSQDVTAYNEQFF. The rearrangement links TRBV4-3 to TRBJ2-1; D gene unclear. Trimming left V 0 bases short and J 4 bases short, with 10 bases between. This CDR3 spans 15 amino acids. CDR1 and CDR2 from the germline V gene are LGHNA and YSLEER.

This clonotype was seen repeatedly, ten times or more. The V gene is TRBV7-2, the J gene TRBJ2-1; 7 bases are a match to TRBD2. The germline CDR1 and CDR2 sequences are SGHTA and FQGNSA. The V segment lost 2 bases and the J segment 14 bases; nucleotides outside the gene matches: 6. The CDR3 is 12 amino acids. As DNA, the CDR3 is TGTGCCAGCAGCTTACAAGCGGGAAATGAGTTCTTC. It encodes CASSLQAGNEFF. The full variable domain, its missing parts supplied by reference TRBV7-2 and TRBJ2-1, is GAGVSQSPSNKVTEKGKDVELRCDPISGHTALYWYRQSLGQGLEFLIYFQGNSAPDKSGLPSDRFSAERTGGSVSTLTIQRTQQEDSAVYLCASSLQAGNEFFGPGTRLTVL.

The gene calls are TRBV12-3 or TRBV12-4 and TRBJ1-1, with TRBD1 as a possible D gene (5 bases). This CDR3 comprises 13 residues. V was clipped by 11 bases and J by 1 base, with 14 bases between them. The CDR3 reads CALGSGRNTEAFF. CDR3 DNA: TGTGCCCTAGGCTCGGGGCGGAACACTGAAGCTTTCTTT.

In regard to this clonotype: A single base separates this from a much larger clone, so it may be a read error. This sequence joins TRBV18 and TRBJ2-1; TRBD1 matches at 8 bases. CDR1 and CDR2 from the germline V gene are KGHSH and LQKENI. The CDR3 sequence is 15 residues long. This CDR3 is CASSPKRQGNNGQFF. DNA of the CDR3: TGTGCCAGCTCACCAAAGCGACAGGGGAACAATGGGCAGTTCTTC.

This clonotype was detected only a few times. In nucleotides, the CDR3 is TGTGCCAGCAGCCCACTATCTAACAGGGTACGGGAGCAGTTCTTC. Translated, it gives CASSPLSNRVREQFF. V and J are TRBV7-9 and TRBJ2-1; tentative D call: TRBD1 (6 bases). V dropped 5 bases and J dropped 10 bases, with 21 bases sitting between them. This CDR3 spans 15 amino acids. Germline V gives CDR1 SEHNR, CDR2 FQNEAQ (reference sequence).

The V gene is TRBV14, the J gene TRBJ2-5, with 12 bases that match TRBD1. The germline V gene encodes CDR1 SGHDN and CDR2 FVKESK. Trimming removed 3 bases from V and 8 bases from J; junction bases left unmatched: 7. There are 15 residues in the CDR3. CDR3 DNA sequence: TGTGCCAGCAGCCAGCCGGGACAGGGGGCGAATACCCAGTACTTC. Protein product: CASSQPGQGANTQYF.

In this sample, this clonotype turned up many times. The CDR3 region is CASSPNPTGELFF. For the CDR3, the DNA is TGCGCCAGCAGCCCCAACCCCACCGGGGAGCTGTTTTTT. The chain uses TRBV5-1 and TRBJ2-2; no reliable D call. From germline, CDR1 is SGHRS and CDR2 YFSETQ. The CDR3 totals 13 residues. Trimming took off 4 bases at V and 4 bases at J, with 8 bases between the two ends.

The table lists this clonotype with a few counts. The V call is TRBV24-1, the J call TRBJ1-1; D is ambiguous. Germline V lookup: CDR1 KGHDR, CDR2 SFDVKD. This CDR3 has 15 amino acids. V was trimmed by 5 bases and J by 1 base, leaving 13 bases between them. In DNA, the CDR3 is TGTGCCACCAGTGGACGGTCAGGAGCGAACACTGAAGCTTTCTTT. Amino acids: CATSGRSGANTEAFF.